This paragraph reports one T cell receptor (beta chain). As yet, its antigen is unknown. This sample stems from a study of vaccination effects on CD4 cells after COVID-19. Viral peptide pools were used in the ViraFEST assay to expand antigen-specific CD4+ T cells, and sequencing came afterward. It was after approximately 11 days of culture that CD4+ T cells were isolated. The vaccine recipients had no prior SARS-CoV-2 infection, with negative nucleocapsid antibodies. Libraries were prepared by immunoSEQ multiplex PCR; TCRdb keeps only in-frame clonotypes and omits some of them. This table has about 28,000 clones, around 80% appearing once. The CDR3 is 18 amino acids. V was clipped by 2 bases and J by 4 bases; unmatched bases: 12. Germline assignment: CDR1 MNHNS and CDR2 SASEGT.

The receptor comes from a human donor who received a COVID-19 vaccine. The source material was CD4+ T cells from PBMCs cultured with SARS-CoV-2 spike peptides, sampled before COVID-19 vaccination. The V gene is TRBV6-1, the J gene TRBJ2-7, with 12 positions matching TRBD2. Here the CDR3 DNA reads TGTGCCAGCAGTGAAAGGGGCCGGACTAGCGGGAAAAAGTACGAGCAGTACTTC. It codes for CASSERGRTSGKKYEQYF.